The rows below give T cell receptor beta chains drawn from one sample of a study of T-cell memory formation after mild COVID-19. TCRdb reanalysed the 5' RACE reads using MiXCR and keeps one entry per CDR3 protein. Of approximately 350,000 distinct CDR3 sequences in the sample, 10% to 15% were seen once. Sequenced: PBMCs or a T cell subset sorted from them (not recorded which). These receptors were taken from a man aged 18 to 35 who had mild COVID-19 (a few samples of this study predate the infection). Cell type and time point are not known. Both conserved end residues are part of each CDR3. Not all rows give a size; the values are once, few, many and, for expanded clones, a class.

J: TRBJ1-1
size: few
V: TRBV12-3/TRBV12-4
CDR3: CASSGATLMNTEAFF

J: TRBJ2-5
size: -
V: TRBV7-3
CDR3: CASSFGPGESQETQYF

J: TRBJ2-5
size: -
V: TRBV7-2
CDR3: CASSFRQERETQYF

J: TRBJ2-7
size: -
V: TRBV5-5
CDR3: CASSFDNYEQYF

J: TRBJ2-3
size: many
V: TRBV5-1
CDR3: CASSLDSEKQYF

J: TRBJ2-7
size: few
V: TRBV6-1
CDR3: CASSEPDRGSSYEQYF

J: TRBJ2-2
size: -
V: TRBV29-1
CDR3: CSVGLAGPGELFF

J: TRBJ2-2
size: -
V: TRBV7-3
CDR3: CASSRWGSGEGELFF

J: TRBJ1-2
size: -
V: TRBV12-3/TRBV12-4
CDR3: CASSLGHRENGYTF

J: TRBJ2-2
size: -
V: TRBV6-5
CDR3: CASTIRQFSTGELFF

J: TRBJ1-2
size: -
V: TRBV5-1
CDR3: CASSFGTATVNYGYTF

J: TRBJ1-1
size: -
V: TRBV12-3/TRBV12-4
CDR3: CASSAQTVNTEAFF

J: TRBJ2-3
size: -
V: TRBV6-5
CDR3: CASSYSDRGLPSDTQYF

J: TRBJ1-1
size: many
V: TRBV5-1
CDR3: CASSLVAGEAFF

J: TRBJ2-7
size: -
V: TRBV4-3
CDR3: CASSQENRNSYEQYF

J: TRBJ1-6
size: -
V: TRBV4-2
CDR3: CASSLDRLGENSPLHF

J: TRBJ1-2
size: few
V: TRBV3-1
CDR3: CASSPLRGEGYTF

J: TRBJ1-2
size: few
V: TRBV4-1
CDR3: CASSHIPRVRNGYTF

J: TRBJ1-3
size: -
V: TRBV6-5
CDR3: CASSFGGGNTIYF

J: TRBJ1-1
size: many
V: TRBV29-1
CDR3: CSVWREGNTEAFF

J: TRBJ2-1
size: few
V: TRBV7-3
CDR3: CASSFTSSYNEQFF

J: TRBJ2-7
size: -
V: TRBV12-3/TRBV12-4
CDR3: CASRSLGGARRPPLF

J: TRBJ2-5
size: -
V: TRBV10-3
CDR3: CAISESRGRETQYF

J: TRBJ2-7
size: few
V: TRBV7-2
CDR3: CATSAGPNYEQYF

J: TRBJ2-7
size: few
V: TRBV7-9
CDR3: CASTPRGQGYEQYF

J: TRBJ1-5
size: -
V: TRBV30
CDR3: CAWSVWGDRGLDQPQHF

J: TRBJ1-5
size: many
V: TRBV4-3
CDR3: CASSQGQGALQPQHF

J: TRBJ1-6
size: -
V: TRBV11-2
CDR3: CASRGRVNSPLHF

J: TRBJ1-4
size: -
V: TRBV10-3
CDR3: CAVGTGGTLSHEKLFF

J: TRBJ1-5
size: many
V: TRBV20-1
CDR3: CSAATGGSSQPQHF

J: TRBJ2-1
size: -
V: TRBV11-3
CDR3: CASSPKGGDSSYNEQFF

J: TRBJ2-3
size: many
V: TRBV15
CDR3: CATSRVTGITDTQYF

J: TRBJ1-5
size: -
V: TRBV7-9
CDR3: CASSFGLGANQPQHF

J: TRBJ1-5
size: -
V: TRBV4-1
CDR3: CASSHGNQPQHF

J: TRBJ1-2
size: -
V: TRBV7-2
CDR3: CASSEGAGSWGYTF

J: TRBJ1-2
size: -
V: TRBV10-3
CDR3: CAAGYGYTF

J: TRBJ2-5
size: -
V: TRBV7-2
CDR3: CASSLSARSLRQETQYF

J: TRBJ1-6
size: few
V: TRBV7-9
CDR3: CASSLEGVGNSPLHF

J: TRBJ2-7
size: few
V: TRBV19
CDR3: CASSPLTGTYEQYF

J: TRBJ2-7
size: -
V: TRBV10-1
CDR3: CASSESSGPEQYF

J: TRBJ2-2
size: -
V: TRBV11-2
CDR3: CASSARLLGAGELFF

J: TRBJ1-2
size: many
V: TRBV5-1
CDR3: CASSLDAYGYTF

J: TRBJ2-3
size: few
V: TRBV7-2
CDR3: CASSLGIPLAGGRADTQYF

J: TRBJ2-2
size: many
V: TRBV24-1
CDR3: CATSDRGTSPGTGELFF

J: TRBJ1-1
size: -
V: TRBV12-3/TRBV12-4
CDR3: CASSFGSWQGASVTEAFF

J: TRBJ2-5
size: -
V: TRBV19
CDR3: CASSIDAFSTAETQYF

J: TRBJ1-2
size: many
V: TRBV19
CDR3: CASKGGGYTF

J: TRBJ2-3
size: -
V: TRBV7-6
CDR3: CASSFGRGSTDTQYF

J: TRBJ2-5
size: few
V: TRBV7-2
CDR3: CASSFERGQETQYF

J: TRBJ1-5
size: few
V: TRBV4-1
CDR3: CASSQDIGGQGRQPQHF

J: TRBJ2-1
size: few
V: TRBV3-1
CDR3: CASSQMGQASNEQFF

J: TRBJ2-7
size: few
V: TRBV29-1
CDR3: CSVLTVYEQYF

J: TRBJ1-1
size: few
V: TRBV5-5
CDR3: CASSQTDRAWNTEAFF

J: TRBJ1-2
size: -
V: TRBV6-2/TRBV6-3
CDR3: CASSYSTTLQDYGYTF

J: TRBJ2-7
size: -
V: TRBV3-1
CDR3: CASSQGGLVFGEQYF

J: TRBJ2-3
size: few
V: TRBV28
CDR3: CASRVPGPDTQYF

J: TRBJ1-1
size: -
V: TRBV29-1
CDR3: CSVGPRREAFF